The rows below give T cell receptor beta chains drawn from one sample of a study of T-cell reconstitution after alpha-beta-depleted transplantation in children. TCRdb redid the calling of the PCR reads with MiXCR, one entry per CDR3 protein. The sample lists some 440,000 distinct CDR3 sequences, roughly 16% seen once, with approximately 28% in the top ten. The source material was PBMCs, mostly from graft donor cells, sampled 360 days after TCRalphabeta/CD19-depleted stem cell transplant. Receptors originate from a boy under three years old who had a stem cell transplant for Wiskott-Aldrich syndrome, so the T cells may come from the graft donor. Both conserved end residues are part of each CDR3. The order of the fields is D gene, J gene, clone size, V gene, CDR3 protein, CDR3 DNA. D genes are given only for firm matches. Clone size is given for some rows only: seen once, a few or many times, or a class if the clone is expanded.

. TRBJ2-7 few TRBV29-1 CSVRFLRLSSYEQYF TGCAGCGTTAGGTTTTTGCGTTTGAGCTCCTACGAGCAGTACTTC
. TRBJ2-3 few TRBV7-9 CASSFSKGGPHHTQYF TGTGCCAGCAGCTTCTCGAAGGGCGGGCCCCACCATACGCAGTATTTT
. TRBJ2-7 many TRBV2 CASSDSHPYEQYF TGTGCCAGCAGTGACAGCCATCCCTACGAGCAGTACTTC
. TRBJ2-1 . TRBV7-2 CASSLAVTPSYNEQFF TGTGCCAGCAGCCTGGCAGTGACCCCCTCTTACAATGAGCAGTTCTTC
. TRBJ2-7 many TRBV6-5 CASSYFPDSAYEQYF TGTGCCAGCAGTTATTTCCCGGACAGCGCCTACGAGCAGTACTTC
TRBD1 TRBJ2-1 few TRBV7-9 CASSSRDRHNEQFF TGTGCCAGCAGCTCACGGGACAGGCACAATGAGCAGTTCTTC
. TRBJ1-2 . TRBV27 CASSLSGSSYGYTF TGTGCCAGCAGTTTATCGGGGAGCAGCTATGGCTACACCTTC
. TRBJ2-1 . TRBV3-1 CASSSGIADNEQFF TGTGCCAGCAGCTCAGGGATAGCGGACAATGAGCAGTTCTTC
TRBD1 TRBJ2-1 . TRBV3-1 CASREQGLNEQFF TGTGCCAGCAGAGAACAGGGGCTCAATGAGCAGTTCTTC
. TRBJ2-3 few TRBV7-2 CASSLDGLDTQYF TGTGCCAGCAGCCTGGACGGGCTAGATACGCAGTATTTT
. TRBJ2-1 few TRBV6-2/TRBV6-3 CASSYKVGGEIYNEQFF TGTGCCAGCAGTTACAAGGTTGGGGGCGAGATCTACAATGAGCAGTTCTTC
. TRBJ1-1 . TRBV9 CASSVSAMNTEAFF TGTGCCAGCAGCGTTTCAGCCATGAACACTGAAGCTTTCTTT
TRBD1 TRBJ2-5 . TRBV20-1 CSARERTGAQETQYF TGCAGTGCTAGAGAGAGGACAGGGGCCCAAGAGACCCAGTACTTC
. TRBJ1-2 . TRBV12-3/TRBV12-4 CASGPTGRAYGYTF TGTGCCAGCGGACCTACAGGGAGAGCCTATGGCTACACCTTC
. TRBJ2-1 . TRBV12-3/TRBV12-4 CASAPGSPLSYNEQFF TGTGCCAGCGCCCCAGGGTCCCCCCTCTCCTACAATGAGCAGTTCTTC
. TRBJ2-1 . TRBV6-4 CASSVLGNEQFF TGTGCCAGCAGTGTATTGGGGAATGAGCAGTTCTTC
. TRBJ1-1 many TRBV15 CATSRDLGSTEAFF TGTGCCACCAGCAGAGATCTGGGGAGCACTGAAGCTTTCTTT
TRBD2 TRBJ2-1 few TRBV29-1 CSVHRAGGDQAREQFF TGCAGCGTTCACAGAGCGGGGGGGGACCAGGCGCGTGAGCAGTTCTTC
. TRBJ2-1 . TRBV29-1 CSVDSQGFDNEQFF TGCAGCGTTGACTCTCAGGGTTTTGACAATGAGCAGTTCTTC
. TRBJ2-2 few TRBV12-3/TRBV12-4 CASSLALKASRLSAGELFF TGTGCCAGCAGTTTAGCGCTAAAGGCTAGCCGCCTATCCGCCGGGGAGCTGTTTTTT
. TRBJ2-3 . TRBV7-6 CASSSYPLDTQYF TGTGCCAGCAGCTCATACCCCTTAGATACGCAGTATTTT
. TRBJ1-1 few TRBV2 CASSERGYRGTEAFF TGTGCCAGCAGTGAAAGGGGGTACAGAGGCACTGAAGCTTTCTTT
. TRBJ2-3 . TRBV20-1 CSAALVRTDTQYF TGCAGTGCCGCTTTAGTGCGCACAGATACGCAGTATTTT
TRBD2 TRBJ2-5 few TRBV7-6 CASSLYLAGSQETQYF TGTGCCAGCAGCTTATACCTAGCGGGAAGTCAAGAGACCCAGTACTTC
. TRBJ2-5 many TRBV5-4 CASSLQGGQETQYF TGTGCCAGCAGCTTACAGGGAGGGCAAGAGACCCAGTACTTC
. TRBJ2-2 . TRBV24-1 CATSDISRTGELFF TGTGCCACCAGTGATATTAGCCGCACCGGGGAGCTGTTTTTT
. TRBJ2-1 . TRBV7-9 CASSPRGGTGNEQFF TGTGCCAGCAGCCCCAGGGGGGGAACTGGCAATGAGCAGTTCTTC
. TRBJ1-1 . TRBV20-1 CSAHRGGADTEAFF TGCAGTGCCCATCGTGGGGGGGCAGACACTGAAGCTTTCTTT
TRBD2 TRBJ2-3 few TRBV29-1 CSVEGGLAGPDTQYF TGCAGCGTTGAAGGGGGACTAGCGGGCCCAGATACGCAGTATTTT
TRBD1 TRBJ2-7 . TRBV28 CASRRRQGSYEQYF TGTGCCAGCAGGAGGAGACAGGGGTCCTACGAGCAGTACTTC
TRBD1 TRBJ2-2 . TRBV29-1 CSVEVGDRAGGELFF TGCAGCGTTGAAGTGGGGGACAGGGCAGGCGGGGAGCTGTTTTTT
. TRBJ2-1 . TRBV10-3 CAITKRVWEFSYNEQFF TGTGCCATCACCAAGCGGGTGTGGGAATTTTCCTACAATGAGCAGTTCTTC
TRBD2 TRBJ2-7 few TRBV10-3 CAISEPLGAGDNEQYF TGTGCCATCAGTGAGCCCCTGGGAGCGGGAGATAACGAGCAGTACTTC
TRBD1 TRBJ2-1 . TRBV24-1 CATSDLDRVDEQFF TGTGCCACCAGTGATTTGGACAGGGTCGATGAGCAGTTCTTC
. TRBJ2-1 many TRBV20-1 CSASGLNEQFF TGCAGTGCTAGTGGGCTCAATGAGCAGTTCTTC
. TRBJ2-3 . TRBV10-1 CASSEGLTGTDTQYF TGCGCCAGCAGTGAAGGGCTCACGGGGACAGATACGCAGTATTTT
TRBD2 TRBJ2-1 . TRBV20-1 CSARPLAGGKYNEQFF TGCAGTGCTAGGCCGCTCGCGGGAGGTAAATACAATGAGCAGTTCTTC
TRBD2 TRBJ2-2 . TRBV15 CATSRAGGLMNTGELFF TGTGCCACCAGCAGAGCGGGGGGGCTGATGAACACCGGGGAGCTGTTTTTT
. TRBJ2-4 . TRBV20-1 CSARDPGVAKNIQYF TGCAGTGCCAGGGACCCGGGGGTGGCCAAAAACATTCAGTACTTC
. TRBJ2-2 . TRBV4-3 CASSQDRTKNTGELFF TGCGCCAGCAGCCAAGATCGCACAAAGAACACCGGGGAGCTGTTTTTT
TRBD2 TRBJ2-3 . TRBV27 CASSAGGNPDTQYF TGTGCCAGCAGTGCGGGAGGAAATCCCGATACGCAGTATTTT
. TRBJ2-1 many TRBV12-3/TRBV12-4 CASSGGNEQFF TGTGCCAGCAGTGGGGGTAATGAGCAGTTCTTC